This TCR beta chain is drawn from a study of CD8 T cells in Susac syndrome. Reverse transcription of about 0.45 to 1 ug RNA used random hexamers. TCRdb passed the immunoSEQ multiplex PCR reads through MiXCR, listing each CDR3 protein once. The profile shows about 120,000 distinct CDR3 sequences, about 93% of them singletons. The sequencing sample was made of CD4+ T cells from PBMCs. The receptor's source is a human donor in good health.

CDR3 amino acids: CSASSWTSLSGEQFF. The CDR3 DNA follows: TGCAGTGCTAGTTCCTGGACTAGCCTCTCCGGTGAGCAGTTCTTC. The gene calls are TRBV20-1 and TRBJ2-1; 8 positions match TRBD2. There are 15 residues in the CDR3. V dropped 3 bases and J dropped 9; count of bases not matched to a gene: 13. The V gene's germline CDR1 is DFQATT and CDR2 SNEGSKA (reference sequence).